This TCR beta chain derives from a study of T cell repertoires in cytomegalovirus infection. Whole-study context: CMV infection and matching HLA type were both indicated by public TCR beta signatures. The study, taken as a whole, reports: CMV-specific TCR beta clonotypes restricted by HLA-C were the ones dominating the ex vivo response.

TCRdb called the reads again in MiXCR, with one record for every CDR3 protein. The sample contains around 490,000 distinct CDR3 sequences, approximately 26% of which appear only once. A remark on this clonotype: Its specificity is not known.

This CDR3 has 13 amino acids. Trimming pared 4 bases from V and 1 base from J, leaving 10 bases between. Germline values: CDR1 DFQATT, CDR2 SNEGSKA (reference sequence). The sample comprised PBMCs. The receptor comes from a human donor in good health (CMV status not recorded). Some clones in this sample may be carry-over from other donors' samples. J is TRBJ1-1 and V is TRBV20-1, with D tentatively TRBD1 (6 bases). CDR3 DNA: TGCAGTGCTACAAAACAGGGGAACACTGAAGCTTTCTTT. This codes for CSATKQGNTEAFF.